This TCR beta chain was recorded in a study of T cells in Graves' hyperthyroidism and ophthalmopathy. The study's findings and limits: Before onset, by a median of approximately 6.2 months, the model predicted ophthalmopathy.

Only a few counts were recorded for this clonotype. The target antigen is unknown. Amplified TCR beta CDR3 regions came from RNA transcripts. Using the HTBI primer set, a first-round RT-PCR was run on the TCR CDR3. TCRdb itself ran the multiplex PCR reads through MiXCR, one entry per CDR3 protein. The sample contains approximately 400,000 distinct CDR3 sequences, about a fifth of which appear only once. CDR1 and CDR2 from the germline V gene are DFQATT and SNEGSKA (reference sequence). This CDR3 is built from 12 residues. The germline V and J ends were trimmed by 5 bases and 4 bases, with 11 bases remaining between them. Patients were excluded for uncontrolled infection, other autoimmune disease, pregnancy or lactation. Clinical symptoms, serum thyroxine, TRAb, thyroid ultrasound and orbital computed tomography established diagnosis. PBMCs were derived from around 10 ml fresh peripheral blood.

This TCR was sampled from a young man with Graves' ophthalmopathy. This chain joins TRBV20-1 and TRBJ2-5, with D perhaps assigned TRBD1 or TRBD2 (5 bases each). Sequenced: blood. CDR3 amino acids: CSAGDLGETQYF. CDR3 nucleotide sequence: TGCAGTGCTGGGGACCTGGGAGAGACCCAGTACTTC.